This entry lists 32 T cell receptor beta chains sequenced from one sample in a study of cytomegalovirus exposure and HLA in healthy donors. Both 60 Vbeta primers and 13 Jbeta primers went into the PCR. Measured with immunoSEQ multiplex PCR; TCRdb has only the in-frame clones, and not every one. The sample consists of around 190,000 clones, around three quarters of them appearing once. The sequencing input was PBMCs. The receptors stem from a man in his forties in good health and CMV-seronegative.

J is TRBJ1-1 and V is TRBV6-6, with TRBD1 as a possible D gene (5 bases). The V and J ends lost 2 bases and 11 bases respectively, with 9 bases between them. From germline, CDR1 is MNHNY and CDR2 SVGAGI (reference sequence). The CDR3 extends over 11 amino acids. This CDR3 is CASSYEKGAFF. The CDR3 DNA reads TGTGCCAGCAGTTACGAAAAGGGGGCTTTCTTT.

The V call is TRBV5-1, the J call TRBJ2-3; 10 nucleotides agree with TRBD2. V lost 4 bases to trimming and J lost 4 bases; unmatched junction nucleotides: 6. The CDR3 covers 15 residues. CDR1 is SGHRS, CDR2 YFSETQ, per germline. The CDR3 nucleotides are TGCGCCAGCAGCCTAGCGGGGGTCGGGGCAGATACGCAGTATTTT. Protein sequence: CASSLAGVGADTQYF.

V gene TRBV7-2 combines with J gene TRBJ1-2; 10 positions match TRBD1. Germline V gives CDR1 SGHTA, CDR2 FQGNSA. The junction had 7 bases not matched to a gene; V was cut back by 5 bases and J by 4 bases. The CDR3 loop spans 15 amino acids. The CDR3 region has the DNA TGTGCCAGCAGCGTCTCTGGACAGGGGGTCTATGGCTACACCTTC. Protein sequence: CASSVSGQGVYGYTF.

This clone showed up just a few times. The rearrangement uses TRBV7-9 and TRBJ2-1; TRBD1 agrees at 7 bases. Germline V gene data show CDR1 as SEHNR and CDR2 as FQNEAQ (reference sequence). CDR3 length equals 18 residues. Losses at the gene ends were 4 bases for V and 2 bases for J; bases not matched to a gene: 14. In DNA form, the CDR3 reads TGTGCCAGCAGCTCGACTACGACCGGGACAGAGACCTACAATGAGCAGTTCTTC. It translates to CASSSTTTGTETYNEQFF.

The V gene is TRBV4-3, the J gene TRBJ1-5; possibly TRBD1 for D (5 bases). V lost 0 bases and J 3 bases, leaving 12 bases between the germline ends. Germline CDR1 LGHNA, CDR2 YSLEER. This CDR3 comprises 16 residues. The CDR3, as DNA: TGCGCCAGCAGCCAAGATTGGGACTCTCCCAATCAGCCCCAGCATTTT. Translation gives CASSQDWDSPNQPQHF.

This chain uses TRBV9 with TRBJ2-7; TRBD1 aligns across 7 bases. The trim removed 4 bases at V and 3 bases at J, leaving 4 bases unmatched. The CDR3 spans 13 residues. Germline V gene data show CDR1 as SGDLS and CDR2 as YYNGEE. The CDR3 nucleotides read TGTGCCAGCAGCCCGCGGACAGGCTACGAGCAGTACTTC. Translated: CASSPRTGYEQYF.

The V gene is TRBV7-2, the J gene TRBJ2-5, with D possibly TRBD1 on 6 matching bases. The CDR3 length is 14 residues. The V and J ends lost 3 bases and 5 bases respectively, with 13 bases between them. Germline CDR1 and CDR2: SGHTA and FQGNSA. As DNA, the CDR3 is TGTGCCAGCAGCTTCCAACAGGGTGAGGAGACCCAGTACTTC. This gives the protein CASSFQQGEETQYF.

This clone appeared a single time. The chain couples TRBV2 to TRBJ2-2, with 14 bases that match TRBD2. Germline V gene lookup returns CDR1 SNHLY and CDR2 FYNNEI. J lost 7 bases, V lost 4 bases, and 8 bases had no gene match. The CDR3 spans 17 residues. The CDR3 protein is CASSAGTSGSFVGELFF. Here the CDR3 DNA reads TGTGCCAGCAGTGCCGGGACTAGCGGGAGCTTCGTCGGGGAGCTGTTTTTT.

The chain uses TRBV6-5 and TRBJ1-3, with 7 bases identical to TRBD1. This CDR3 contains 16 residues. Trimming removed 0 bases from V and 4 bases from J; junction bases left unmatched: 6. Per germline, CDR1 MNHEY and CDR2 SVGAGI. CDR3 DNA: TGTGCCAGCAGTTACTCGTCGGAGACAGGGGGAAACACCATATATTTT. Amino acid sequence: CASSYSSETGGNTIYF.

J is TRBJ2-2 and V is TRBV6-5; 7 nucleotides align to TRBD1. Germline values: CDR1 MNHEY, CDR2 SVGAGI. V was clipped by 6 bases and J by 3 bases; unmatched bases: 4. The CDR3 has 14 residues. The CDR3 nucleotides are TGTGCCAGCAGGTACAGGGGCCACACCGGGGAGCTGTTTTTT. Amino acid sequence: CASRYRGHTGELFF.

This chain connects TRBV5-6 to TRBJ2-7, with TRBD1 matching 12 bases. Germline CDR1 is SGHDT and CDR2 is YYEEEE. Unmatched junction bases numbered 11, after V lost 3 bases and J lost 7 bases. The CDR3 is 16 residues long. The CDR3 DNA follows: TGTGCCAGCAGCTCCGGGCCGGGACAGGGGGCCGGGGAGCAGTACTTC. This gives the protein CASSSGPGQGAGEQYF.

CDR3 loop: CASSPGSSASYGYTF. The DNA of the CDR3 is TGTGCCAGCAGCCCTGGGTCCTCGGCTAGCTATGGCTACACCTTC. This chain joins TRBV5-4 and TRBJ1-2, with D unclear. V lost 4 bases and J lost 4, with 17 bases in between. Germline V lookup: CDR1 SGHNT, CDR2 YYREEE (reference sequence). CDR3 length equals 15 residues.

The rearrangement uses TRBV7-9 and TRBJ2-2; D remains unclear. The germline V gene has CDR1 SEHNR and CDR2 FQNEAQ (reference sequence). This CDR3 contains 14 residues. With 1 base removed from V and 4 bases from J, the gap between germline ends came to 7 bases. CDR3 bases: TGTGCCAGCAGCTTAGTTACTGGCACCGGGGAGCTGTTTTTT. It specifies CASSLVTGTGELFF.

The chain has TRBV29-1 and TRBJ1-2, with D unresolved. The CDR3 sequence is 13 residues long. In germline, CDR1 is SQVTM, CDR2 ANQGSEA. The V end lost 7 bases, the J end lost 0 bases, and 12 bases lay between the germline ends. The CDR3 protein is CSGSGPANYGYTF. The CDR3, as DNA: TGCAGCGGAAGTGGGCCGGCTAACTATGGCTACACCTTC.

The chain is built from TRBV6-5 and TRBJ2-1; 8 nucleotides agree with TRBD2. The CDR3 has 14 residues. Germline loops: CDR1 MNHEY, CDR2 SVGAGI. V trimming: 1 base; J trimming: 8 bases; junction bases outside the gene matches: 4. CDR3: CASSYWTSSDEQFF. CDR3 DNA sequence: TGTGCCAGCAGTTACTGGACTAGCAGCGATGAGCAGTTCTTC.

V and J are TRBV7-9 and TRBJ2-1; 10 nucleotides match TRBD2. Trimming cost V 1 base and J 4 bases; bases outside gene matches: 10. The CDR3 spans 18 residues. Germline-derived CDR1 and CDR2 are SEHNR and FQNEAQ (reference sequence). The CDR3 DNA is TGTGCCAGCAGCTTAGGGCCCGGATGGACTAGCGGATACAATGAGCAGTTCTTC. It translates to CASSLGPGWTSGYNEQFF.

The chain joins TRBV5-4 to TRBJ2-3; no clear D. The germline V gene encodes CDR1 SGHNT and CDR2 YYREEE (reference sequence). The CDR3 length is 15 residues. With 3 bases removed from V and 5 bases from J, the gap between germline ends came to 16 bases. In DNA form, the CDR3 reads TGTGCCAGCAGCTCGGCGACCCCGCCGGGAGATACGCAGTATTTT. Residues: CASSSATPPGDTQYF.

This clone appeared a single time. The chain has TRBV12-5 and TRBJ2-1; TRBD2 aligns across 7 bases. Trimming took 0 bases from V and 9 from J; bases not matched to a gene: 5. CDR3 length: 14 amino acids. CDR1 and CDR2 from the germline V gene are LGHNT and FRNRAP. Written as DNA, the CDR3 is TGTGCTAGTGGTTTGGTACCTAGCGGCGGTGAGCAGTTCTTC. It is translated as CASGLVPSGGEQFF.

This chain joins TRBV21-1 and TRBJ2-1; the table's D gene call, TRBD1, was not cross checked with the DNA. TRBV21-1 is labeled a pseudogene. The CDR3 consists of 15 residues. The CDR3 loop is CASSGSGGWYNEQFF. The CDR3 DNA reads as TGTGCCAGCAGCGGATCAGGGGGTTGGTACAATGAGCAGTTCTTC.

The chain has TRBV6-1 and TRBJ1-2; 9 bases match TRBD1. CDR1 is MNHNS, CDR2 SASEGT, per germline. There are 14 residues in the CDR3. With V trimmed by 2 bases and J by 8 bases, 6 bases remained unmatched. The CDR3: CASSELGQGRGYTF. The CDR3 region has the DNA TGTGCCAGCAGTGAATTGGGACAGGGAAGGGGCTACACCTTC.

This chain uses TRBV5-1 with TRBJ2-5; 7 positions match TRBD2. This CDR3 region has 14 residues. The J segment lost 3 bases and the V segment lost 6 bases, leaving 8 bases of the junction unmatched. Germline V gene data show CDR1 as SGHRS and CDR2 as YFSETQ. DNA of the CDR3: TGCGCCAGCAAAAAGACGGGAGGAGAAGAGACCCAGTACTTC. This encodes CASKKTGGEETQYF. Full variable domain (rest looked up from reference TRBV5-1 and TRBJ2-5): KAGVTQTPRYLIKTRGQQVTLSCSPISGHRSVSWYQQTPGQGLQFLFEYFSETQRNKGNFPGRFSGRQFSNSRSEMNVSTLELGDSALYLCASKKTGGEETQYFGPGTRLLVL.

This chain connects TRBV14 to TRBJ2-5; a weak D match, TRBD2 (6 bases). The germline gives CDR1 SGHDN, CDR2 FVKESK. CDR3 length: 15 amino acids. Trimming left V 3 bases short and J 11 bases short, with 22 bases between. CDR3: CASSHGALRRREQYF. CDR3 sequence (DNA): TGTGCCAGCAGCCACGGGGCCCTACGAAGGAGGGAGCAGTACTTC. Variable domain in full (rest from reference TRBV14 and TRBJ2-5): EAGVTQFPSHSVIEKGQTVTLRCDPISGHDNLYWYRRVMGKEIKFLLHFVKESKQDESGMPNNRFLAERTGGTYSTLKVQPAELEDSGVYFCASSHGALRRREQYFGPGTRLLVL.

This clone has just a few counts. J is TRBJ2-1 and V is TRBV18, with 7 bases lining up with TRBD1. With V trimmed by 4 bases and J by 7 bases, 10 bases remained unmatched. In germline, CDR1 is KGHSH, CDR2 LQKENI. This CDR3 has 15 amino acids. CDR3 DNA sequence: TGTGCCAGCTCACGACAGGGCAGTAGGGGGAATGAGCAGTTCTTC. Its translation: CASSRQGSRGNEQFF.

The V and J genes are TRBV7-2 and TRBJ1-5; no clear D. CDR1 is SGHTA and CDR2 is FQGNSA in the germline V gene. The CDR3 extends over 15 amino acids. V shed 2 bases and J shed 2 bases, with 10 bases lying between them. The chain's CDR3 is CASSLNIVGNQPQHF. In nucleotides, the CDR3 is TGTGCCAGCAGCTTAAATATAGTGGGCAATCAGCCCCAGCATTTT.

The genes are TRBV6-1 and TRBJ2-5, with 9 positions matching TRBD1. This CDR3 region has 14 residues. Looked up from germline, CDR1 is MNHNS and CDR2 is SASEGT. V shed 3 bases and J 4 bases; nucleotides not matched to a gene: 3. In DNA form, the CDR3 reads TGTGCCAGCAGTGAGCAGGACAGGGGAGAGACCCAGTACTTC. Amino acids: CASSEQDRGETQYF.

This chain links TRBV5-8 with TRBJ1-1; TRBD1 is a possible D gene (6 bases). The CDR3 length is 14 residues. The germline CDR1 and CDR2 sequences are SGHTS and YDEGEE. Between the trimmed V and J ends, which lost 2 bases and 4 bases, there was a span of 12 bases. DNA of the CDR3: TGTGCCAGCAGCTTCAGGGGCCTCGGCACTGAAGCTTTCTTT. Its protein product is CASSFRGLGTEAFF.

The J gene is TRBJ1-2, the V gene TRBV2; D ambiguous. The CDR3 covers 12 residues. CDR1 is SNHLY, CDR2 FYNNEI, per germline. The V end was cut by 4 bases, the J end by 7 bases, with 10 bases between. The CDR3 sequence is CASSVESGGYTF. In nucleotides, the CDR3 is TGTGCCAGCAGTGTGGAGTCGGGTGGCTACACCTTC. The full variable domain, in which reference TRBV2 and TRBJ1-2 provide the parts outside the CDR3, is EPEVTQTPSHQVTQMGQEVILRCVPISNHLYFYWYRQILGQKVEFLVSFYNNEISEKSEIFDDQFSVERPDGSNFTLKIRSTKLEDSAMYFCASSVESGGYTFGSGTRLTVV.

This clone was seen a few times. The V and J genes are TRBV5-6 and TRBJ1-2, with TRBD1 identical over 10 bases. Germline CDR1 is SGHDT and CDR2 is YYEEEE. This CDR3 is 15 amino acids long. The junction had 8 bases not matched to a gene; V was cut back by 4 bases and J by 5 bases. The CDR3 nucleotides are TGTGCCAGCAGCCACCGGGACAGGGGAATGTATGGCTACACCTTC. Its protein product is CASSHRDRGMYGYTF.

The chain combines TRBV5-4 with TRBJ1-1; 7 positions match TRBD1. V lost 4 bases to trimming and J lost 3 bases; unmatched junction nucleotides: 3. Germline V gives CDR1 SGHNT, CDR2 YYREEE (reference sequence). The CDR3 runs to 13 residues. The CDR3 bases are TGTGCCAGCAGCGGAACAGGGGACACTGAAGCTTTCTTT. It specifies CASSGTGDTEAFF.

The chain is built from TRBV11-2 and TRBJ2-3, with 8 bases identical to TRBD2. V trimming: 5 bases; J trimming: 4 bases; junction bases outside the gene matches: 11. Germline CDR1 SGHAT, CDR2 FQNNGV. The CDR3 consists of 16 residues. CDR3 sequence (DNA): TGTGCCAGCAGCCCGACATCCGGACTAGCCGCAGATACGCAGTATTTT. Encoded protein: CASSPTSGLAADTQYF.

The CDR3 reads CASSPPGDVGQETQYF. DNA of the CDR3: TGTGCCAGCAGCCCCCCGGGGGACGTAGGTCAAGAGACCCAGTACTTC. V gene TRBV9 combines with J gene TRBJ2-5, with a weak D call TRBD2 (6 bases). The CDR3 covers 16 residues. In germline, CDR1 is SGDLS, CDR2 YYNGEE. Trimming pared 4 bases from V and 2 bases from J, leaving 18 bases between.

The rearrangement joins TRBV18 to TRBJ1-1, with D possibly matching TRBD1 (6 bases). With 6 bases removed from V and 4 bases from J, the gap between germline ends came to 15 bases. The germline gives CDR1 KGHSH, CDR2 LQKENI. The CDR3 runs 14 residues. CDR3 residues: CASSQDRRGTEAFF. CDR3 coding DNA: TGTGCCAGCTCCCAGGACAGAAGGGGCACTGAAGCTTTCTTT.